A single sample gave rise to the 9 T cell receptor beta chains below, sequenced in a study of CD8+ T cells in alopecia areata. Sequencing relied on a cDNA template that was reverse transcribed from extracted RNA. TCRdb's copy holds only in-frame clones and misses some; the assay was immunoSEQ multiplex PCR. The sample presents about 1,500 clones, none singletons. Material for sequencing was lesional skin. All receptors come from a C3H/HeJ mouse with alopecia areata. The MHC haplotype of the strain is H2-k.

This clone was picked up many times. Translating the DNA gives a protein that differs from the TCRdb entry at residue 12; the protein shown here is that DNA translation. Genes and germline come from the mouse. The read terminates 3 residues ahead of where the CDR3 ends, so the germline J gene completes it. The chain couples TRBV1 to TRBJ1-6; D unclear. TRBJ1-6 is designated an ORF whose function remains uncertain. The germline V and J ends were trimmed by 0 bases and 0 bases, with 3 bases remaining between them. The CDR3 spans 15 residues. Germline loops: CDR1 NSQYPW, CDR2 LRSPGD (reference sequence). CDR3 bases read: TGCACCTGCAGTGCAGAGGGTTCCTATAATTCGCCC. Translated: CTCSAEGSYNSP. From start to end, the CDR3 is CTCSAEGSYNSPLYF.

In this sample, this clone turned up many times. Germline and genes here are mouse. Read data end 4 residues before the CDR3 end; the end is taken from the germline J gene. This chain connects TRBV16 to TRBJ2-3; 9 bases agree with TRBD1. This CDR3 is built from 14 residues. Per germline, CDR1 SGHSA and CDR2 FRNQAP. V gave up 5 bases and J gave up 1 base; unmatched junction bases: 1. Partial CDR3 DNA: TGTGCAAGCAGCCGGGACAGGGGTGCAGAA. It is translated as CASSRDRGAE. The CDR3 in full is CASSRDRGAETLYF.

This clone was seen a few times. Gene names follow the mouse nomenclature. The part of the CDR3 DNA that was read is TGTGCCAGCAGTCCCGGGACAGAAGAC. Amino acid sequence: CASSPGTED. The complete CDR3 sequence is CASSPGTEDTQYF. V is TRBV13-1 and J is TRBJ2-5; 7 positions agree with TRBD1. The CDR3 end lies 4 residues beyond the end of the read and is filled in from the germline J gene. Looked up from germline, CDR1 is NSHNY and CDR2 is SYGAGN. There are 13 residues in the CDR3.

This clone was counted at least ten times. The database protein in TCRdb disagrees with the DNA translation at residue 10; the sequence shown here was translated from the DNA. Gene and germline names: mouse. The read stops 3 residues short of the end of the CDR3; the missing end is completed from the germline J gene. The chain is built from TRBV19 and TRBJ1-3; tentative D call: TRBD1 (5 bases). V shed 4 bases and J shed 2 bases, with 7 bases lying between them. CDR1 FNHDT and CDR2 SITEND come from the germline V gene (reference sequence). The CDR3 spans 13 residues. CDR3 bases read: TGTGCCAGCAGTCCAGGGACTGGAAATACG. Its translation is CASSPGTGNT. In full, the CDR3 reads CASSPGTGNTLYF.

This clone was detected ten times or more. Genes and germline come from the mouse. The CDR3 end lies 4 residues beyond the end of the read and is filled in from the germline J gene. The chain couples TRBV13-3 to TRBJ1-1; 7 nucleotides agree with TRBD1. V shed 5 bases and J 0 bases; nucleotides not matched to a gene: 7. The CDR3 is 15 amino acids. CDR1 is NNHDY and CDR2 is SYVADS in the germline V gene. The CDR3: CASSRPRGTNTEVFF. The sequenced part of the CDR3 DNA is TGTGCCAGCAGCCGCCCCAGGGGGACAAACACA.

This clone has a count of ten or more. Mouse gene names and germline throughout. Read data end 4 residues before the CDR3 end; the end is taken from the germline J gene. The chain is built from TRBV29 and TRBJ1-1; 7 bases agree with TRBD1. Looked up from germline, CDR1 is MSHET and CDR2 is SYDVDS. With 5 bases clipped from V and 1 base from J, the junction kept 4 bases outside the gene matches. The CDR3 covers 14 residues. CDR3 DNA, as far as it was read: TGTGCTAGCAGTCCGGGACAGAAAAACACA. It is translated as CASSPGQKNT. In full, the CDR3 reads CASSPGQKNTEVFF. Drawing the rest from reference TRBV29 and TRBJ1-1, the complete variable domain is DMKVTQMPRYLIKRMGENVLLECGQDMSHETMYWYRQDPGLGLQLIYISYDVDSNSEGDIPKGYRVSRKKREHFSLILDSAKTNQTSVYFCASSPGQKNTEVFFGKGTRLTVV.

Judged by abundance, this clone is medium-sized. The gene symbols are mouse symbols. Read coverage stops 4 residues before the CDR3 terminus; the germline J gene supplies the remainder. The J gene is TRBJ2-4, the V gene TRBV13-3; weak D call: TRBD2 (6 bases). The V and J ends lost 2 bases and 2 bases respectively, with 9 bases between them. Germline CDR1 is NNHDY and CDR2 is SYVADS. The CDR3 spans 14 residues. The CDR3 DNA, read in part, is TGTGCCAGCAGTGAAGCTGGGGCTCAAAAC. Its translation: CASSEAGAQN. The entire CDR3 protein is CASSEAGAQNTLYF.

There are many counts of this clone. Mouse names are used for the genes. The read ends 4 residues early relative to the CDR3; the germline J gene fills the gap. The rearrangement uses TRBV13-3 and TRBJ2-4; D may be TRBD1 (5 bases). CDR1 NNHDY and CDR2 SYVADS come from the germline V gene. The CDR3 is made up of 12 amino acids. Incomplete CDR3 DNA: TGTGCCAGCAGTCCCAGGGAAAAC. It codes for CASSPREN. The whole CDR3 sequence reads CASSPRENTLYF.

Points on this clone: Genes here carry mouse names. The CDR3 goes on 4 residues after the read ends, and that part is filled in from the germline J gene. The genes are TRBV19 and TRBJ2-5; tentatively, D is TRBD1 (6 bases). The V gene's germline CDR1 is FNHDT and CDR2 SITEND (reference sequence). Deletions cut 5 bases from V and 0 bases from J, with 10 bases between. The CDR3 runs to 14 residues. The CDR3 reads CASSRGLNQDTQYF. CDR3 DNA (partial): TGTGCCAGCAGCAGGGGCCTTAACCAAGAC.